This T cell receptor (beta chain) came from a study of OX40 agonist ivuxolimab in advanced cancers. Study-level points and caveats: Within 6 weeks, CD4+ and CD8+ blood T cells expanded clonally at 0.1 to 3.0 mg/kg. Researchers did not establish what antigens the expanded peripheral T cells target.

Of note for this clone: Its target is unknown.

Clones were sequenced by immunoSEQ multiplex PCR, and TCRdb holds only the in-frame ones, with some missing. The sample has 50,000 or so clones; approximately 83% are singletons. Germline lookup yields CDR1 SGHRS and CDR2 YFSETQ. The ends were cut back, 5 bases at V and 3 bases at J, with 15 bases in the middle. The CDR3 is 16 residues long. The V call is TRBV5-1, the J call TRBJ1-6, with D uncertain. Sequencing was performed on CD4+ or CD8+ T cells sorted from blood, taken in a trial of the OX40 agonist ivuxolimab. The origin of this receptor is an adult with an advanced solid tumor such as melanoma, head and neck, liver or kidney cancer. CDR3: CASRYSGGFYNSPLHF. CDR3 DNA sequence: TGCGCCAGCAGGTACAGTGGAGGATTCTATAATTCACCCCTCCACTTT.